Sequencing of this TCR beta chain was carried out in a study of cytomegalovirus exposure and HLA in healthy donors. Study-wide points: Most TCR sequences were uncommon, yet certain public TCRs appeared in many donors. Clusters of TCRs from the first cohort tended to co-occur in the 100 to 150 validation repertoires (as a later analysis found). Some 150 TCR beta chains were listed as cytomegalovirus-associated.

Separation from the roughly 690-subject first cohort characterized the roughly 110-subject validation cohort, to which the donors belonged. Per the germline V gene, CDR1 is LNHNV and CDR2 is YYDKDF (reference sequence). The CDR3 covers 13 residues. Trimming stripped 6 bases from V and 0 bases from J, with 8 bases between. On this clone itself: What it binds is not known.

This table comes from immunoSEQ multiplex PCR, and its TCRdb copy is limited to in-frame clones, with some not included. This sample yields about 220,000 clones, of which about nine tenths are seen a single time; 0.85% to 1.2% belongs to the top ten. The sequence derives from a woman aged 18-35 years in good health and CMV-seronegative. Sample: PBMCs. This chain uses TRBV15 with TRBJ2-5; perhaps TRBD2 as D (5 bases). In DNA form, the CDR3 reads TGTGCCACCAGGTCGGACTACCAAGAGACCCAGTACTTC. Translation: CATRSDYQETQYF.